This T cell receptor beta chain emerged from a study of Tregs in tolerant kidney transplant recipients. V lost 3 bases and J lost 4, with 13 bases in between. CDR1 and CDR2 (germline): MDHEN, SYDVKM. CDR3 size: 14 residues. The data were produced by immunoSEQ multiplex PCR, yet TCRdb's version contains in-frame clones alone and is incomplete. Among roughly 52,000 clones listed, roughly nine tenths were seen once. Related graft donors supplied nonmyeloablative bone marrow transplants, and mixed chimerism was transient. The chain combines TRBV28 with TRBJ2-7; a weak D match, TRBD2 (6 bases). The receptor comes from a human patient who received a combined kidney and bone marrow transplant. Part of the T cell pool may stem from the graft donor. The sample in question was CD8+ T cells from blood (PBMCs), obtained 24 months after the transplant. The CDR3 here is CASSFEGLVYEQYF. DNA for the CDR3: TGTGCCAGCAGTTTCGAGGGACTCGTGTACGAGCAGTACTTC.